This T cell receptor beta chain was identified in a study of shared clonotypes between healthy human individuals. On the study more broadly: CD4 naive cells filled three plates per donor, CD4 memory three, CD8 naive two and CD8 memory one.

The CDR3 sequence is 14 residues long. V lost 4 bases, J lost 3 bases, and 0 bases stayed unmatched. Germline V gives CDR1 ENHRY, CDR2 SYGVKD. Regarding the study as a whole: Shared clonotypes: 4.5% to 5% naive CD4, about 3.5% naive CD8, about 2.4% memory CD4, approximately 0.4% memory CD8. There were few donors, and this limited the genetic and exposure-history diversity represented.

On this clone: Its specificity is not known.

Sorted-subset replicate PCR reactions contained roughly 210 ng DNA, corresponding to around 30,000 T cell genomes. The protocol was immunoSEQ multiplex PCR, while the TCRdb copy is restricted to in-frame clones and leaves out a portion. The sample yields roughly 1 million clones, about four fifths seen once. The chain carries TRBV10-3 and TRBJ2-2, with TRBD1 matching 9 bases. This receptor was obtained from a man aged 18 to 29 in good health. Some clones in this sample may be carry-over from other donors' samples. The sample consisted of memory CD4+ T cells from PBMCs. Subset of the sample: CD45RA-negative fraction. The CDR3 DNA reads TGTGCCATCAGTGGACAGGGGGACACCGGGGAGCTGTTTTTT. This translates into CAISGQGDTGELFF.